This entry is about one T cell receptor (beta chain). Antigen specificity is unknown. The entry originates in a study of OX40 agonist ivuxolimab in advanced cancers. Across the whole study: The dose-escalation group included hepatocellular carcinoma, melanoma, renal cell carcinoma and head and neck cancer.

Only in-frame clones appear in the TCRdb table, and some are missing; sequencing was by immunoSEQ multiplex PCR. The sample comprises 70,000 to 85,000 clones, 86% of which are singletons, and 0.99% rests with the top ten. Trimming stripped 2 bases from V and 3 bases from J, with 10 bases between. CDR3 length: 15 residues. Germline assignment: CDR1 MNHNS and CDR2 SASEGT. Overall study results and limits: More expanded clones were found, on average, in CD8+ than in CD4+ T cells.

The source of this sequence is an adult with an advanced solid tumor such as melanoma, head and neck, liver or kidney cancer. Specimen: CD4+ or CD8+ T cells sorted from blood, collected in a trial of the OX40 agonist ivuxolimab. The chain employs TRBV6-1 and TRBJ1-4; D possibly corresponds to TRBD1 (6 bases). In nucleotides, the CDR3 is TGTGCCAGCAGTGAACCGGGACAAGCTAATGAAAAACTGTTTTTT. Its translation: CASSEPGQANEKLFF.